This TCR beta chain was recovered during a study of T cell clonotyping in hematopoietic cell transplantation. Produced via immunoSEQ multiplex PCR; TCRdb's table is partial and in-frame only. The sample carries roughly 15,000 clones, approximately 87% recorded once. The sequence derives from a male patient in his sixties or seventies who had an allogeneic stem cell transplant from a related donor, so the T cells may come from the graft donor. Some clones in this sample may be carry-over from other donors' samples. The starting material was PBMCs, obtained 100 days after allogeneic stem cell transplant.

CDR3 DNA: TGTGCCAGCAGCTTACTAGCGGGGGGGCCCTACGAGCAGTACTTC. It is translated as CASSLLAGGPYEQYF. The rearrangement links TRBV11-2 to TRBJ2-5; TRBD2 aligns across 12 bases. The end of the DNA is better explained by TRBJ2-7, so the J call may be wrong. The CDR3 loop spans 15 amino acids. Germline V gene data show CDR1 as SGHAT and CDR2 as FQNNGV.